A single sample is the source of the 17 T cell receptor beta chains below, sequenced in a study of blood T cell repertoires in COVID-19. Produced via immunoSEQ multiplex PCR; TCRdb's table is partial and in-frame only. The sample includes 300,000 to 500,000 clones, around nine tenths of them seen just once. Sequenced input: PBMCs or T cells enriched from blood (not recorded which). The receptor source for this set is a woman between 25 and 40 years old with acute COVID-19.

This clone was detected once. DNA for the CDR3: TGTGCCAGCAGCCAAGCTACAGGGCGTGGCTACACCTTC. Amino acids: CASSQATGRGYTF. The V call is TRBV14, the J call TRBJ1-2; D perhaps matches TRBD1 (6 bases). The CDR3 length is 13 residues. Trimming took 1 base from V and 7 from J, leaving 10 bases between them. Germline CDR1 is SGHDN and CDR2 is FVKESK.

The V and J genes are TRBV20-1 and TRBJ1-5; D is perhaps TRBD1 (5 bases). Per germline, CDR1 DFQATT and CDR2 SNEGSKA (reference sequence). The V gene lost 5 bases and the J gene lost 10 bases, with 12 bases spanning the gap. There are 11 residues in the CDR3. The CDR3 DNA follows: TGCAGTGCTTTACAGGCTGGACCCCAGCATTTT. Protein sequence: CSALQAGPQHF.

J is TRBJ2-7 and V is TRBV29-1; weak D call: TRBD1 (5 bases). The CDR3 sequence is 16 residues long. V lost 1 base to trimming and J lost 2 bases, with 18 bases between them. Germline V gene data show CDR1 as SQVTM and CDR2 as ANQGSEA. The CDR3 spells CSVEVLRIDSTYEQYF. DNA of the CDR3: TGCAGCGTTGAAGTGTTGCGCATCGACAGTACCTACGAGCAGTACTTC.

The chain joins TRBV3-1 (or the pseudogene TRBV3-2) to TRBJ1-2; D is perhaps TRBD1 (5 bases). The CDR3 is 15 residues long. Germline V CDR1 and CDR2: LGHDT, YNNKEL (reference sequence). V lost 0 bases to trimming and J lost 4 bases, with 12 bases between them. CDR3 loop: CASSQDEGVLYGYTF. The CDR3 nucleotides read TGTGCCAGCAGCCAAGACGAAGGGGTTCTCTATGGCTACACCTTC.

The chain combines TRBV5-1 with TRBJ2-5; 8 bases match TRBD1. The CDR3 totals 14 residues. The germline V gene has CDR1 SGHRS and CDR2 YFSETQ. J lost 6 bases, V lost 5 bases, and 9 bases had no gene match. The CDR3 DNA reads as TGCGCCAGCAGGCCCGGGACAGGAAAGAAGACCCAGTACTTC. Translated: CASRPGTGKKTQYF.

J is TRBJ1-2 and V is TRBV28; D possibly corresponds to TRBD1 (6 bases). Between the trimmed V and J ends, which lost 4 bases and 5 bases, there was a span of 20 bases. The CDR3 runs 16 residues. Per the germline V gene, CDR1 is MDHEN and CDR2 is SYDVKM. The CDR3 coding sequence is TGTGCCAGCAGTTCAGAATTACAGGGCTTGTGGTATGGCTACACCTTC. Residues: CASSSELQGLWYGYTF.

This clone was counted a single time. The rearrangement uses TRBV4-1 and TRBJ2-3; 13 bases match TRBD2. Germline V gene data show CDR1 as MGHRA and CDR2 as YSYEKL. The CDR3 runs to 21 residues. Unmatched junction bases numbered 23, after V lost 1 base and J lost 10 bases. Here the CDR3 DNA reads TGCGCCAGCAGCCAAGGCGGGGTTTCCGGGACTAGCGGGGACAGGACGCGACCGCAGTATTTT. It translates to CASSQGGVSGTSGDRTRPQYF.

This clone was picked up a small number of times. V is TRBV24-1 and J is TRBJ2-1; 13 bases are a match to TRBD2. CDR3 size: 17 residues. The germline V gene encodes CDR1 KGHDR and CDR2 SFDVKD. Losses at the gene ends were 3 bases for V and 10 bases for J; bases not matched to a gene: 11. The DNA for the CDR3 is TGTGCCACCAGTGATCCAGGGACTAGCGGGGTCCTCGGGGAGCAGTTCTTC. It translates to CATSDPGTSGVLGEQFF.

The gene calls are TRBV11-2 and TRBJ1-4; maybe TRBD1 (5 bases). Trimming cost V 8 bases and J 4 bases, with 14 bases left between them. Germline assignment: CDR1 SGHAT and CDR2 FQNNGV. The CDR3 totals 14 residues. CDR3 loop: CASCSTAYNEKLFF. The CDR3 DNA is TGTGCCAGCTGCTCGACAGCCTATAATGAAAAACTGTTTTTT.

The chain uses TRBV5-4 and TRBJ2-5, with TRBD2 identical over 8 bases. The V segment lost 3 bases and the J segment 5 bases; nucleotides outside the gene matches: 15. This CDR3 comprises 17 residues. In germline, CDR1 is SGHNT, CDR2 YYREEE (reference sequence). The CDR3 region is CASSSGGAGARRETQYF. CDR3 in DNA: TGTGCCAGCAGCTCGGGGGGAGCGGGGGCGCGCCGGGAGACCCAGTACTTC.

This chain joins TRBV7-9 and TRBJ2-2; TRBD2 aligns across 7 bases. This CDR3 comprises 15 residues. Germline V gene lookup returns CDR1 SEHNR and CDR2 FQNEAQ (reference sequence). Losses at the gene ends were 4 bases for V and 6 bases for J; bases not matched to a gene: 8. CDR3 coding DNA: TGTGCCAGCAGCTATGGGACTACCCCTCCCGGGGAGCTGTTTTTT. As protein: CASSYGTTPPGELFF. The complete variable domain, with remaining parts taken from reference TRBV7-9 and TRBJ2-2, reads DTGVSQNPRHKITKRGQNVTFRCDPISEHNRLYWYRQTLGQGPEFLTYFQNEAQLEKSRLLSDRFSAERPKGSFSTLEIQRTEQGDSAMYLCASSYGTTPPGELFFGEGSRLTVL.

V and J are TRBV7-9 and TRBJ1-5; no firm D call. The V end lost 1 base, the J end lost 11 bases, and 15 bases lay between the germline ends. Germline CDR1 is SEHNR and CDR2 is FQNEAQ (reference sequence). This CDR3 region has 14 residues. The CDR3 reads CASSLGNGGSAQHF. CDR3 nucleotide sequence: TGTGCCAGCAGCTTAGGGAATGGCGGGTCGGCCCAGCATTTT.

The CDR3 reads CASSQGAGLAGGPNTGELFF. For the CDR3, the DNA is TGTGCCAGCAGCCAAGGGGCAGGACTAGCGGGGGGGCCGAACACCGGGGAGCTGTTTTTT. V gene TRBV3-1 (or the pseudogene TRBV3-2) combines with J gene TRBJ2-2, with 15 bases lining up with TRBD2. The CDR3 is 20 residues long. From germline, CDR1 is LGHDT and CDR2 YNNKEL (reference sequence). The junction had 6 bases not matched to a gene; V was cut back by 1 base and J by 0 bases.

The chain has TRBV4-1 and TRBJ2-1; D is unresolved. Trimming left V 4 bases short and J 6 bases short, with 13 bases between. This CDR3 is 14 amino acids long. Germline assignment: CDR1 MGHRA and CDR2 YSYEKL. Here the CDR3 reads CASSPFPLVNEQFF. The CDR3 coding sequence is TGCGCCAGCAGCCCGTTCCCCCTCGTCAATGAGCAGTTCTTC.

The chain is built from TRBV5-1 and TRBJ1-2, with TRBD1 identical over 10 bases. Trimming took 2 bases from V and 3 from J; bases not matched to a gene: 7. CDR1 is SGHRS and CDR2 is YFSETQ in the germline V gene. The CDR3 spans 16 residues. CDR3 DNA sequence: TGCGCCAGCAGCTTCGTCCCGGGACAGGGGTACTATGGCTACACCTTC. Translated, it gives CASSFVPGQGYYGYTF. The variable domain in full, with the rest retrieved from reference TRBV5-1 and TRBJ1-2, is KAGVTQTPRYLIKTRGQQVTLSCSPISGHRSVSWYQQTPGQGLQFLFEYFSETQRNKGNFPGRFSGRQFSNSRSEMNVSTLELGDSALYLCASSFVPGQGYYGYTFGSGTRLTVV.

The chain uses TRBV6-5 and TRBJ1-5; D not certain. The germline V gene encodes CDR1 MNHEY and CDR2 SVGAGI. The CDR3 totals 15 residues. The V end lost 2 bases, the J end lost 0 bases, and 8 bases lay between the germline ends. The CDR3 DNA reads TGTGCCAGCAGTTACGACGACAATAGCAATCAGCCCCAGCATTTT. Its protein product is CASSYDDNSNQPQHF.

V usage is TRBV5-1 and J usage is TRBJ1-6, with TRBD1 matching 9 bases. Per germline, CDR1 SGHRS and CDR2 YFSETQ. V was clipped by 3 bases and J by 8 bases; unmatched bases: 0. This CDR3 is 13 amino acids long. CDR3 nucleotides: TGCGCCAGCAGCTGGGACAGGGATTCACCCCTCCACTTT. This translates into CASSWDRDSPLHF.